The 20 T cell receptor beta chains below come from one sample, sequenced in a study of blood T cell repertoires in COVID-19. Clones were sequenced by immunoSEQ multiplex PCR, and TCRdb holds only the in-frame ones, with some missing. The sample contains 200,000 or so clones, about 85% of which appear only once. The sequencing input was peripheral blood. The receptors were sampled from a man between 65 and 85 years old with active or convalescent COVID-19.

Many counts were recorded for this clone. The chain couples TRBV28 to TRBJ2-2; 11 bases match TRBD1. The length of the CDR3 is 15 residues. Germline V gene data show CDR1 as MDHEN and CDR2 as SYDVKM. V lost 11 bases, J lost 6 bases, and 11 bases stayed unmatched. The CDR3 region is CAVWDRGFLPGELFF. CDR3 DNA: TGTGCCGTCTGGGACAGGGGGTTCCTACCCGGGGAGCTGTTTTTT.

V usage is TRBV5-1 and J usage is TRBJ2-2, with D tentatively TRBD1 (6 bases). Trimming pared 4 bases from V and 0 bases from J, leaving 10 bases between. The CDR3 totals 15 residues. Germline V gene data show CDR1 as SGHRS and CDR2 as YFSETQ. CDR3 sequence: CASSQGQPNTGELFF. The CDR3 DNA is TGCGCCAGCAGCCAAGGACAGCCGAACACCGGGGAGCTGTTTTTT.

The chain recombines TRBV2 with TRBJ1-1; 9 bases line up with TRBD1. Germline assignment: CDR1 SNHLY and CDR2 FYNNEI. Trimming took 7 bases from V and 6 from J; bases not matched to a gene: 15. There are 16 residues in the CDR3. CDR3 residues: CASNEDRGGRLAEAFF. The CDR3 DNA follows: TGTGCCAGCAACGAGGACAGGGGAGGTCGTCTCGCTGAAGCTTTCTTT. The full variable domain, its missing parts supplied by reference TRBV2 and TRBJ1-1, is EPEVTQTPSHQVTQMGQEVILRCVPISNHLYFYWYRQILGQKVEFLVSFYNNEISEKSEIFDDQFSVERPDGSNFTLKIRSTKLEDSAMYFCASNEDRGGRLAEAFFGQGTRLTVV.

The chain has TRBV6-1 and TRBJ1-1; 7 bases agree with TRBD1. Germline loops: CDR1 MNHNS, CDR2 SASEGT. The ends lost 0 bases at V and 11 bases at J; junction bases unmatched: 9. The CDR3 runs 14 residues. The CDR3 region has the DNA TGTGCCAGCAGTGAAGCGCCATGGGCAGGGGGTGCTTTCTTT. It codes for CASSEAPWAGGAFF.

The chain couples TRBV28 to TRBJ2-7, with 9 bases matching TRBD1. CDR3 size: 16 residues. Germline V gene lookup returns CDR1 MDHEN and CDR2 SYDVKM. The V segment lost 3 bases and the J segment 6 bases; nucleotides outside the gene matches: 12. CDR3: CASSFPLGTGPPEQYF. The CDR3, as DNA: TGTGCCAGCAGTTTCCCACTCGGGACAGGGCCCCCCGAGCAGTACTTC.

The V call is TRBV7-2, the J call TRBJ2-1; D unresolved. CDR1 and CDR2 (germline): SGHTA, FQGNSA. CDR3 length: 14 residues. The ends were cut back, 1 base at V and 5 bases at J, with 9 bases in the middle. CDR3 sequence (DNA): TGTGCCAGCAGCTTAGTGGCGGTTAACAATGAGCAGTTCTTC. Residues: CASSLVAVNNEQFF.

DNA for the CDR3: TGCGCCAGCAGTCGGCTAGCGGGGGCCTACAATGAGCAGTTCTTC. It yields the protein CASSRLAGAYNEQFF. The chain is built from TRBV10-2 and TRBJ2-1; 10 positions match TRBD2. This CDR3 is 15 amino acids long. Germline CDR1 WSHSY, CDR2 SAAADI. The V gene end was trimmed by 5 bases and the J gene end by 2 bases; junction bases not matched to a gene: 3.

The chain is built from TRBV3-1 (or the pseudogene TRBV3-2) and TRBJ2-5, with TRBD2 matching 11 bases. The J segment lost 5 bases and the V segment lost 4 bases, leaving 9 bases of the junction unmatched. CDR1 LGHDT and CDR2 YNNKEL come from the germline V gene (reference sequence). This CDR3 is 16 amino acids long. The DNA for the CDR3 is TGTGCCAGCAGCCGTAGCGGGACTAGCGGTGCGGAGACCCAGTACTTC. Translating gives CASSRSGTSGAETQYF.

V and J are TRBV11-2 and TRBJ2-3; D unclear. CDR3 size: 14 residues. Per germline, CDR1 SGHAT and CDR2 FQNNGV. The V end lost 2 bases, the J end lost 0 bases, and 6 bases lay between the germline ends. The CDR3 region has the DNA TGTGCCAGCAGCTTATCACTAAGCACAGATACGCAGTATTTT. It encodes CASSLSLSTDTQYF.

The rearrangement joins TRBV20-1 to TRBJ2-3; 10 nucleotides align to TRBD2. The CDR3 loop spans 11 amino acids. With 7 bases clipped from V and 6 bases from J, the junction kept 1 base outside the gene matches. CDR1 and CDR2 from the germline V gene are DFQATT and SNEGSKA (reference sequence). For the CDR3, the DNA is TGCAGTGAACTAGCGGGGGATACGCAGTATTTT. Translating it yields CSELAGDTQYF.

CDR3 nucleotide sequence: TGCGCCAGCAGCTTGGCCATCGGGTCCACCGGGGAGCTGTTTTTT. Encoded protein: CASSLAIGSTGELFF. This chain joins TRBV5-1 and TRBJ2-2; no definite D call. The CDR3 runs 15 residues. With 0 bases removed from V and 4 bases from J, the gap between germline ends came to 10 bases. Germline V gives CDR1 SGHRS, CDR2 YFSETQ. Full variable domain (rest looked up from reference TRBV5-1 and TRBJ2-2): KAGVTQTPRYLIKTRGQQVTLSCSPISGHRSVSWYQQTPGQGLQFLFEYFSETQRNKGNFPGRFSGRQFSNSRSEMNVSTLELGDSALYLCASSLAIGSTGELFFGEGSRLTVL.

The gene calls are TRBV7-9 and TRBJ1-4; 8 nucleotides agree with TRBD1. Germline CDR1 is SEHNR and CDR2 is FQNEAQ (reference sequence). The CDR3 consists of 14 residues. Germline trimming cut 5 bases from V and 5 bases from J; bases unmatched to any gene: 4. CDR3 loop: CASSARTGNEKLFF. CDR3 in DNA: TGTGCCAGCAGCGCCAGGACAGGGAATGAAAAACTGTTTTTT. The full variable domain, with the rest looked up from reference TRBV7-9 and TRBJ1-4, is DTGVSQNPRHKITKRGQNVTFRCDPISEHNRLYWYRQTLGQGPEFLTYFQNEAQLEKSRLLSDRFSAERPKGSFSTLEIQRTEQGDSAMYLCASSARTGNEKLFFGSGTQLSVL.

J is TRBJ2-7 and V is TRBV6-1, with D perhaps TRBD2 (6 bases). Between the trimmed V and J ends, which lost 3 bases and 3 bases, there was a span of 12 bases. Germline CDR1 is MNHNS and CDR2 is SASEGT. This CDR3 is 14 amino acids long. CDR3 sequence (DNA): TGTGCCAGCAGTGACAGGTGGGGGGTCTACGAGCAGTACTTC. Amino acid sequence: CASSDRWGVYEQYF.

As DNA, the CDR3 is TGTGCCAGTAGTCTCCTAGCGAGTGCCAATGAGCAGTTCTTC. This sequence encodes CASSLLASANEQFF. The V gene is TRBV19, the J gene TRBJ2-1; TRBD2 might be the D (6 bases). The germline gives CDR1 LNHDA, CDR2 SQIVND (reference sequence). V lost 5 bases and J 6 bases, leaving 14 bases between the germline ends. The CDR3 sequence is 14 residues long.

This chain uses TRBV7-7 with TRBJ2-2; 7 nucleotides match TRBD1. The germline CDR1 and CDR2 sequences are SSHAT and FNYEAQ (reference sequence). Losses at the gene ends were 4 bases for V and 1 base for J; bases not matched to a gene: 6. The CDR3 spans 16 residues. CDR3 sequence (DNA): TGTGCCAGCAGCTCCTCTGGGACAGTGAACACCGGGGAGCTGTTTTTT. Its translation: CASSSSGTVNTGELFF.

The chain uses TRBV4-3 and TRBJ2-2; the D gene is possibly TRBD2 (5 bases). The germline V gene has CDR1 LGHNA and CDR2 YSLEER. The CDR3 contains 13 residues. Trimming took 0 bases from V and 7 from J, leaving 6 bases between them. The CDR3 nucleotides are TGCGCCAGCAGCCAAGAAGGAGGCGGGGAGCTGTTTTTT. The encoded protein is CASSQEGGGELFF.

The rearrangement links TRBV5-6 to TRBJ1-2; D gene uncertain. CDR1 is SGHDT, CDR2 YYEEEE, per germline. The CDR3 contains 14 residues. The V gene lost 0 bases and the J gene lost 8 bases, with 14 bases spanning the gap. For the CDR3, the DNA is TGTGCCAGCAGCTTGGGAGCAGAAACTAGGGGCTACACCTTC. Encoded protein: CASSLGAETRGYTF.

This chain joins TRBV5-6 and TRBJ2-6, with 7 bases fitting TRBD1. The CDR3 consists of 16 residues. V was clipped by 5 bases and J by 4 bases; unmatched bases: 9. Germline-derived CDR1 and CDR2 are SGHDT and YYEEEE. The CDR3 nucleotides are TGTGCCAGCAGGTCATTAACAGGGGAAGGGGCCAACGTCCTGACTTTC. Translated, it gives CASRSLTGEGANVLTF.

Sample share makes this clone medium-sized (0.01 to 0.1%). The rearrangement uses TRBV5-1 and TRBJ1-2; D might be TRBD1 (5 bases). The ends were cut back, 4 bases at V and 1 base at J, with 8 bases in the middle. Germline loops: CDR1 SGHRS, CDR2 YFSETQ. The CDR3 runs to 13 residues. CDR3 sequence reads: CASSLRVNYGYTF. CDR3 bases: TGCGCCAGCAGCCTCAGGGTTAACTATGGCTACACCTTC.

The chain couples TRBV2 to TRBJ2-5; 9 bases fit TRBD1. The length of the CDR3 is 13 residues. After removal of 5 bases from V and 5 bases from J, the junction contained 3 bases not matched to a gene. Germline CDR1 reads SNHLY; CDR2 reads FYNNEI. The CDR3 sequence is CASSSGQGETQYF. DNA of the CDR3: TGTGCCAGCAGTAGCGGACAGGGGGAGACCCAGTACTTC. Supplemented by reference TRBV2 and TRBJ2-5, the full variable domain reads EPEVTQTPSHQVTQMGQEVILRCVPISNHLYFYWYRQILGQKVEFLVSFYNNEISEKSEIFDDQFSVERPDGSNFTLKIRSTKLEDSAMYFCASSSGQGETQYFGPGTRLLVL.